Listed below are T cell receptor beta chains from one sample, sequenced in a study of patients and donors after allogeneic stem cell transplantation. A single record per CDR3 protein comes from TCRdb applying MiXCR to the RT-PCR reads. The table records fewer than 500,000 distinct CDR3 sequences, approximately 16% of them present only once. Specimen: blood, either unsorted or a sorted T cell fraction (not recorded which). The source is a human donor who was either an allogeneic HSCT recipient or a stem cell or donor lymphocyte infusion donor (not recorded which). It is not recorded whose cells these are; they may come from a transplant donor. Both conserved end residues are part of each CDR3. The D gene is left open where the match is weak. Clone sizes are given selectively: once, few, many, or a class where the clone is expanded.

j_gene	v_gene	abundance	d_gene	CDR3nt	CDR3aa
TRBJ1-2	TRBV4-3	few	NA	TGCGCCAGCAGCTACTCCAACGGACTTTGGGGGATGGGCTACACCTTC	CASSYSNGLWGMGYTF
TRBJ1-1	TRBV12-3/TRBV12-4	few	NA	TGTGCCAGCAGTTTAGAGAGGGGCCCTGAAGCTTTCTTT	CASSLERGPEAFF
TRBJ1-4	TRBV7-9	NA	NA	TGTGCCAGCAGCTTGTTGGGGAGTAATGAAAAACTGTTTTTT	CASSLLGSNEKLFF
TRBJ1-4	TRBV5-1	NA	NA	TGCGCCAGCAGCTTGGGAGTCCTTAATGAAAAACTGTTTTTT	CASSLGVLNEKLFF
TRBJ2-3	TRBV5-1	many	NA	TGCGCCAGCAGCATACAGGGCGCAGATACGCAGTATTTT	CASSIQGADTQYF
TRBJ2-7	TRBV7-2	few	NA	TGTGCCAGCAGCTTAGAAGGGCGACGACGTGAGCAGTACTTC	CASSLEGRRREQYF
TRBJ2-7	TRBV27	few	NA	TGTGCCAGCAGTGCGACAGCTTACGAGCAGTACTTC	CASSATAYEQYF
TRBJ2-1	TRBV24-1	few	NA	TGTGCCACCAGTCGGGTCTCCTACAATGAGCAGTTCTTC	CATSRVSYNEQFF
TRBJ1-1	TRBV6-1	few	TRBD1	TGTGCCAGCAGTCCCGAAATCCGGGACAGCAACACTGAAGCTTTCTTT	CASSPEIRDSNTEAFF
TRBJ2-7	TRBV29-1	NA	TRBD1	TGCAGCGGACTGGGACAGGGGATCGGCGGCGAGCAGTACTTC	CSGLGQGIGGEQYF
TRBJ2-7	TRBV3-1	few	NA	TGTGCCAGCAGCCCTCTAGGCGCAGGATACGAGCAGTACTTC	CASSPLGAGYEQYF
TRBJ1-1	TRBV25-1	few	NA	TGTGCCAGCAGTGCCTTGGGCCCTTACACTGAAGCTTTCTTT	CASSALGPYTEAFF
TRBJ2-2	TRBV5-1	NA	TRBD2	TGCGCCAGCAGCTGGACTAGCCCGAACACCGGGGAGCTGTTTTTT	CASSWTSPNTGELFF
TRBJ1-5	TRBV15	NA	TRBD1	TGTGCCACCAGCAGAGGCGGGACAGGGCGCCATCAGCCCCAGCATTTT	CATSRGGTGRHQPQHF
TRBJ2-5	TRBV15	NA	NA	TGTGCCACCAGCAGAGATAATAGCCAAGAGACCCAGTACTTC	CATSRDNSQETQYF
TRBJ1-6	TRBV7-2	few	NA	TGTGCCAGCAGCTTCTCATGGGCTTCGAGGGTTTCTTCACCCCTCCACTTT	CASSFSWASRVSSPLHF
TRBJ1-1	TRBV20-1	NA	TRBD1	TGCAGTGCCAGGAGACAGGGGGCGACGAACACTGAAGCTTTCTTT	CSARRQGATNTEAFF
TRBJ1-1	TRBV29-1	NA	NA	TGCAGCGCCCCCGCCCAGTTGAACACTGAAGCTTTCTTT	CSAPAQLNTEAFF
TRBJ1-6	TRBV20-1	NA	TRBD1	TGCAGTGCTAGACCCCCTAAGGGACAGGGTTCACCCCTCCACTTT	CSARPPKGQGSPLHF
TRBJ2-1	TRBV12-3/TRBV12-4	few	TRBD2	TGTGCCAGTGGGGGGGAAAGGGACAATGAGCAGTTCTTC	CASGGERDNEQFF
TRBJ2-5	TRBV11-3	NA	TRBD1	TGTGCCAGCAGCTTAGGCCCGGGACAGACCATCCAAGAGACCCAGTACTTC	CASSLGPGQTIQETQYF
TRBJ2-7	TRBV24-1	NA	NA	TGTGCCACCAGTGCCTCGGACAGCTACGAGCAGTACTTC	CATSASDSYEQYF
TRBJ1-5	TRBV27	few	NA	TGTGCCAGCAGTTTGGCAGGGGCTAGGAATCAGCCCCAGCATTTT	CASSLAGARNQPQHF
TRBJ2-1	TRBV29-1	many	TRBD2	TGCAGCGTTGAAGAGGGGACTAGCGGGGTTGGTGAGCAGTTCTTC	CSVEEGTSGVGEQFF
TRBJ1-1	TRBV10-3	NA	NA	TGTGCCATCAGTGGCCTACAGGGCACTGAAGCTTTCTTT	CAISGLQGTEAFF
TRBJ2-1	TRBV15	NA	NA	TGTGCCACCAGGGAGGGAGTTCGGTTTGTTAATGAGCAGTTCTTC	CATREGVRFVNEQFF
TRBJ1-1	TRBV7-3	few	NA	TGTGCCAGCAGCCGAACCCTGGATAGCACTGAAGCTTTCTTT	CASSRTLDSTEAFF
TRBJ2-2	TRBV20-1	NA	NA	TGCAGGGCAAACAAGGCGGGGACCGGGGAGCTGTTTTTT	CRANKAGTGELFF
TRBJ2-7	TRBV20-1	NA	TRBD2	TGCAGTGCGGAAACTAGCGGGGACTACGAGCAGTACTTC	CSAETSGDYEQYF
TRBJ2-1	TRBV20-1	many	NA	TGCAGTGCAACGAAGGCCCGGGTCGGGAGCTCCAATGAGCAGTTCTTC	CSATKARVGSSNEQFF
TRBJ1-5	TRBV6-2/TRBV6-3	many	NA	TGTGCCACCACCGACAGTAATCAGCCCCAGCATTTT	CATTDSNQPQHF
TRBJ2-1	TRBV5-1	NA	NA	TGCGCCAGCAGCTCGGACTTCTCCTACAATGAGCAGTTCTTC	CASSSDFSYNEQFF
TRBJ2-1	TRBV19	NA	NA	TGTGCCAGTATCCGGGACACGGTCCACAATGAGCAGTTCTTC	CASIRDTVHNEQFF
TRBJ2-5	TRBV6-2/TRBV6-3	NA	NA	TGTGCCAGCCATTACGGGGGGCTAGAGACCCAGTACTTC	CASHYGGLETQYF
TRBJ1-2	TRBV20-1	NA	NA	TGCAGTGCTAGAGAAGAAGGTCACTATGGCTACACCTTC	CSAREEGHYGYTF
TRBJ2-7	TRBV7-9	few	TRBD1	TGTGCCAGCAGCCATGAATTGGACAGGGACTACGAGCAGTACTTC	CASSHELDRDYEQYF
TRBJ1-2	TRBV7-9	few	TRBD1	TGTGCCAGCAGCTCCACTTCAGGGGGCCACTATGGCTACACCTTC	CASSSTSGGHYGYTF
TRBJ2-2	TRBV5-1	few	TRBD1	TGCGCCAGCAGACGCGAGATCACAGGGGGGACGAACACCGGGGAGCTGTTTTTT	CASRREITGGTNTGELFF
TRBJ2-2	TRBV9	NA	TRBD2	TGTGCCAGCACGGTAGCGGGAGGGCCGAGGAACACCGGGGAGCTGTTTTTT	CASTVAGGPRNTGELFF
TRBJ1-3	TRBV7-2	NA	NA	TGTGCCAGCAGCTCCACATGGGTTACAGCCCAAGGAAACACCATATATTTT	CASSSTWVTAQGNTIYF
TRBJ2-7	TRBV29-1	few	TRBD2	TGCAGCGCCGAGGCGGGGGGAGCCTCCTACGAGCAGTACTTC	CSAEAGGASYEQYF
TRBJ2-3	TRBV20-1	few	NA	TGCAGTGCTAGGGACGGGAGAGGAGCAGATACGCAGTATTTT	CSARDGRGADTQYF
TRBJ1-4	TRBV6-1	NA	TRBD1	TGTGCCAGCATCAGAGTCGTCCCGGGACAGGGAAGGGAAAAACTGTTTTTT	CASIRVVPGQGREKLFF
TRBJ1-5	TRBV20-1	NA	NA	TGCAGTGTCCAGACACAGGGACATCGGGCTTATAGCAATCAGCCCCAGCATTTT	CSVQTQGHRAYSNQPQHF
TRBJ1-4	TRBV5-5	NA	NA	TGTGCCAGCAGCCCGCTAGGTGAAAAACTGTTTTTT	CASSPLGEKLFF
TRBJ2-3	TRBV5-1	NA	NA	TGCGCCAGCAGCTTGTTGATCCAGGACACAGATACGCAGTATTTT	CASSLLIQDTDTQYF
TRBJ2-7	TRBV19	NA	NA	TGTGCCAGTAGTAACAGGGCGAACTCCTACGAGCAGTACTTC	CASSNRANSYEQYF
TRBJ2-3	TRBV20-1	NA	NA	TGCAGTGCTGCAGGGACCACAGATACGCAGTATTTT	CSAAGTTDTQYF
TRBJ1-2	TRBV7-2	NA	NA	TGTGCCAGCAGCTCCCGGAAATTATCGGGGAACTATGGCTACACCTTC	CASSSRKLSGNYGYTF
TRBJ2-7	TRBV19	NA	TRBD2	TGTGCCAGTAGTATAGCAAGCGGGAGACTTTACGAGCAGTACTTC	CASSIASGRLYEQYF